A single sample gave rise to the 8 T cell receptor beta chains below, sequenced in a study of blood T cells in healthy people across ages. Combining a sample-barcoded 5' primer with a J-beta primer mix, a second PCR ran for roughly 7 to 11 cycles. TCRdb re-analysed the 5' RACE reads in MiXCR, keeping a single row per CDR3 protein. The repertoire holds 580,000 or so distinct CDR3 sequences, less than 60% seen once, with around 24% in the top ten. The sequencing input was blood. The origin of the receptors is a man aged 80 or over in good health.

The chain couples TRBV5-1 to TRBJ2-5; 8 nucleotides align to TRBD1. The CDR3 covers 15 residues. With V trimmed by 0 bases and J by 1 base, 2 bases remained unmatched. CDR1 is SGHRS and CDR2 is YFSETQ in the germline V gene. The CDR3: CASSLAGTGQETQYF. CDR3 bases: TGCGCCAGCAGCTTGGCCGGGACAGGCCAAGAGACCCAGTACTTC.

The gene calls are TRBV20-1 and TRBJ2-1; 7 bases are a match to TRBD2. CDR1 and CDR2 (germline): DFQATT, SNEGSKA (reference sequence). Unmatched junction bases numbered 6, after V lost 4 bases and J lost 3 bases. The CDR3 contains 14 residues. The CDR3 region is CSANSRGSYNEQFF. The CDR3 coding sequence is TGCAGTGCTAATTCTCGCGGGAGCTACAATGAGCAGTTCTTC.

This chain connects TRBV7-6 to TRBJ2-5; possible D gene TRBD1, 6 bases. CDR1 is SGHVS, CDR2 FNYEAQ, per germline. Between the trimmed V and J ends, which lost 7 bases and 4 bases, there was a span of 25 bases. This CDR3 has 17 residues. The CDR3 region has the DNA TGTGCCAGCACCGCCCAAAGGGGACACCAGAGACTAGAGACCCAGTACTTC. This gives the protein CASTAQRGHQRLETQYF.

This clonotype was seen more than once but under ten times. This chain joins TRBV20-1 and TRBJ1-2; 7 bases are a match to TRBD1. The V gene end was trimmed by 5 bases and the J gene end by 0 bases; junction bases not matched to a gene: 3. CDR3 length: 13 residues. Per germline, CDR1 DFQATT and CDR2 SNEGSKA (reference sequence). The CDR3 sequence is CSAGDSSNYGYTF. The DNA of the CDR3 is TGCAGTGCTGGGGACAGTTCTAACTATGGCTACACCTTC.

CDR3 DNA sequence: TGTGCCAGCAGGGCGGGAGGGGTCTACGAGCAGTACTTC. Its translation: CASRAGGVYEQYF. J is TRBJ2-7 and V is TRBV7-2; 9 nucleotides align to TRBD2. With V trimmed by 6 bases and J by 3 bases, 3 bases remained unmatched. Germline V CDR1 and CDR2: SGHTA, FQGNSA. The CDR3 contains 13 residues.

This clonotype was observed a few times. In DNA form, the CDR3 reads TGCAGCGTCGTAGCTCCCGGGACAGGGGGGGAGACCCAGTACTTC. Amino acid sequence: CSVVAPGTGGETQYF. The V and J genes are TRBV29-1 and TRBJ2-5, with 11 bases fitting TRBD1. CDR1 is SQVTM, CDR2 ANQGSEA, per germline. Trimming removed 6 bases from V and 5 bases from J; junction bases left unmatched: 11. There are 15 residues in the CDR3.

As concerns this clonotype: At one end the junction does not follow the germline gene, possibly because of a read error. The chain is built from TRBV6-2 or TRBV6-3 and TRBJ2-4; D perhaps matches TRBD2 (5 bases). The V gene's germline CDR1 is MNHEY and CDR2 SVGEGT. The CDR3 contains 12 residues. The CDR3 loop is CASIYPDYIQYF. The CDR3 region has the DNA TGTGCCAGCATTTACCCGGACTACATTCAGTACTTC.

This clonotype was picked up a small number of times. The gene calls are TRBV29-1 and TRBJ2-5; D ambiguous. The CDR3 consists of 13 residues. Trimming removed 4 bases from V and 0 bases from J, with 9 bases in between. Germline CDR1 is SQVTM and CDR2 is ANQGSEA. In DNA form, the CDR3 reads TGCAGCGTTGGAGGCAATAACCAAGAGACCCAGTACTTC. Protein: CSVGGNNQETQYF.